One and the same sample provided the 32 T cell receptor beta chains below, sequenced in a study of CD8 T cells in ankylosing spondylitis. TCRdb ran MiXCR on the 5' RACE reads and lists one entry per CDR3 protein. The sample includes around 250,000 distinct CDR3 sequences, 18% of them seen just once. The sample consisted of blood, either unsorted or a sorted T cell fraction (not recorded which). These receptors originate from a male donor with ankylosing spondylitis or in good health (not recorded which).

In its sample, this clonotype was seen a few times. The chain joins TRBV7-6 to TRBJ1-4; D is unresolved. Per the germline V gene, CDR1 is SGHVS and CDR2 is FNYEAQ. V gave up 5 bases and J gave up 0 bases, with 13 bases separating them. The CDR3 contains 16 residues. The CDR3 DNA reads TGTGCCAGCAGCGAGGGCATTCGGGCAACTAATGAAAAACTGTTTTTT. It specifies CASSEGIRATNEKLFF. The full variable domain, with the rest looked up from reference TRBV7-6 and TRBJ1-4, is GAGVSQSPRYKVTKRGQDVALRCDPISGHVSLYWYRQALGQGPEFLTYFNYEAQQDKSGLPNDRFSAERPEGSISTLTIQRTEQRDSAMYRCASSEGIRATNEKLFFGSGTQLSVL.

This clonotype came up many times. This sequence joins TRBV6-1 and TRBJ1-6; TRBD1 is a possible D gene (6 bases). Germline loops: CDR1 MNHNS, CDR2 SASEGT. This CDR3 is built from 14 residues. Deletions cut 6 bases from V and 9 bases from J, with 15 bases between. CDR3 region: CASRIQGGASPLHF. CDR3 DNA sequence: TGTGCCAGCAGAATCCAAGGGGGTGCTTCACCCCTCCACTTT.

This clonotype was seen many times. The chain links TRBV29-1 to TRBJ2-7, with D possibly matching TRBD2 (6 bases). Germline V gene sequence: CDR1 SQVTM, CDR2 ANQGSEA. V lost 4 bases and J 4 bases, leaving 20 bases between the germline ends. The CDR3 consists of 15 residues. The CDR3 bases are TGCAGCGTTGGGGAAGCGGGCGTGAAGGGGTACGAGCAGTACTTC. This codes for CSVGEAGVKGYEQYF.

The chain uses TRBV20-1 and TRBJ2-1; TRBD2 agrees at 8 bases. This CDR3 region has 14 residues. V lost 5 bases and J lost 2; bases outside the gene matches: 5. Germline V gene lookup returns CDR1 DFQATT and CDR2 SNEGSKA (reference sequence). The CDR3 is CSAATREAYNEQFF. The CDR3 bases are TGCAGTGCTGCTACGCGGGAGGCCTACAATGAGCAGTTCTTC.

The chain carries TRBV15 and TRBJ2-7; a weak D match, TRBD2 (6 bases). Trimming took 8 bases from V and 7 from J, leaving 18 bases between them. Per the germline V gene, CDR1 is LNHNV and CDR2 is YYDKDF (reference sequence). CDR3 length: 13 residues. CDR3 sequence: CATRGMEFGEQYF. The CDR3 region has the DNA TGTGCCACCCGGGGGATGGAGTTCGGAGAGCAGTACTTC. Looking up the rest from reference TRBV15 and TRBJ2-7 gives the full variable domain: DAMVIQNPRYQVTQFGKPVTLSCSQTLNHNVMYWYQQKSSQAPKLLFHYYDKDFNNEADTPDNFQSRRPNTSFCFLDIRSPGLGDTAMYLCATRGMEFGEQYFGPGTRLTVT.

This rearrangement joins TRBV29-1 to TRBJ2-2; D is perhaps TRBD2 (6 bases). CDR1 and CDR2 from the germline V gene are SQVTM and ANQGSEA. Deletions cut 4 bases from V and 6 bases from J, with 12 bases between. The CDR3 runs 13 residues. CDR3 loop: CSVALAGAGELFF. The CDR3 bases are TGCAGCGTTGCACTAGCCGGTGCCGGGGAGCTGTTTTTT.

This clonotype was found a few times. The gene calls are TRBV20-1 and TRBJ2-5; no clear D. The CDR3 spans 13 residues. The V gene lost 6 bases and the J gene lost 2 bases, with 13 bases spanning the gap. Germline V gives CDR1 DFQATT, CDR2 SNEGSKA (reference sequence). In nucleotides, the CDR3 is TGCAGTGCGGCCCAGGACGGACAAGAGACCCAGTACTTC. This encodes CSAAQDGQETQYF.

This clonotype was observed at least ten times. This chain joins TRBV12-3 or TRBV12-4 and TRBJ1-2, with D perhaps TRBD1 (6 bases). The CDR3 is 16 residues long. V was cut by 8 bases and J by 0 bases, with 19 bases left in between. CDR3 bases: TGTGCCAGCGGGCAGGACAGCCGTTCGACTAACTATGGCTACACCTTC. It translates to CASGQDSRSTNYGYTF.

This clonotype was detected a few times. The chain has TRBV28 and TRBJ1-1; no clear D. This CDR3 is 13 amino acids long. Germline-derived CDR1 and CDR2 are MDHEN and SYDVKM. V was cut by 1 base and J by 6 bases, with 9 bases left in between. The CDR3 coding sequence is TGTGCCAGCAGTTTATCAAGGGCCGCTGAAGCTTTCTTT. Translating it yields CASSLSRAAEAFF.

V gene TRBV12-3 or TRBV12-4 combines with J gene TRBJ2-6; D not resolved. V lost 5 bases and J lost 0, with 5 bases in between. This CDR3 spans 14 amino acids. The CDR3 DNA reads TGTGCCAGCAGTACAAACTCTGGGGCCAACGTCCTGACTTTC. This encodes CASSTNSGANVLTF.

This clonotype was counted only a few times. The chain combines TRBV29-1 with TRBJ2-3; a weak D match, TRBD2 (5 bases). V gave up 0 bases and J gave up 11 bases, with 15 bases separating them. This CDR3 has 13 residues. Germline V gene lookup returns CDR1 SQVTM and CDR2 ANQGSEA. CDR3 sequence: CSVEDGADSWQYF. Written as DNA, the CDR3 is TGCAGCGTTGAAGATGGAGCGGACTCTTGGCAGTATTTT.

This clonotype was seen only a few times. The chain recombines TRBV24-1 with TRBJ2-3; 11 bases agree with TRBD1. The trim removed 3 bases at V and 8 bases at J, leaving 9 bases unmatched. The CDR3 spans 16 residues. The germline V gene has CDR1 KGHDR and CDR2 SFDVKD. The CDR3 bases are TGTGCCACCAGTGATCCCCGGGACAGGGGGGACGGTACGCAGTATTTT. It codes for CATSDPRDRGDGTQYF.

V is TRBV5-1 and J is TRBJ2-1; 7 nucleotides align to TRBD2. The junction had 4 bases not matched to a gene; V was cut back by 2 bases and J by 2 bases. Germline values: CDR1 SGHRS, CDR2 YFSETQ. The CDR3 totals 15 residues. The CDR3 DNA is TGCGCCAGCAGCTTTCTAGCGGCTACCTACAATGAGCAGTTCTTC. Amino acid sequence: CASSFLAATYNEQFF.

V and J are TRBV6-1 and TRBJ2-7, with TRBD1 matching 9 bases. This CDR3 spans 14 amino acids. Looked up from germline, CDR1 is MNHNS and CDR2 is SASEGT. V was clipped by 6 bases and J by 5 bases; unmatched bases: 8. The CDR3 region has the DNA TGTGCCAGCAGACCCACCGGGACAGGGCACGAGCAGTACTTC. Encoded protein: CASRPTGTGHEQYF.

This clonotype showed up many times. The chain combines TRBV4-1 with TRBJ2-3; either TRBD1 or TRBD2 may supply D (5 bases each). In germline, CDR1 is MGHRA, CDR2 YSYEKL. V lost 0 bases and J lost 2, with 15 bases in between. This CDR3 has 17 residues. The CDR3 region is CASSQERGLGLTDTQYF. The CDR3 region has the DNA TGCGCCAGCAGCCAAGAGAGGGGCCTAGGCCTCACAGATACGCAGTATTTT.

CDR3 DNA sequence: TGTGCCAGCAGCAAGCGGGATGGAGGGTATGAGCAGTTCTTC. Protein sequence: CASSKRDGGYEQFF. This chain connects TRBV11-3 to TRBJ2-1; 7 bases are shared with TRBD2. Germline V gene lookup returns CDR1 SGHNT and CDR2 YENEEA. The CDR3 contains 14 residues. With V trimmed by 5 bases and J by 8 bases, 9 bases remained unmatched.

J is TRBJ2-3 and V is TRBV3-1, with 9 bases identical to TRBD2. CDR3 length: 17 amino acids. Trimming cost V 4 bases and J 5 bases; bases outside gene matches: 13. CDR1 is LGHDT, CDR2 YNNKEL, per germline (reference sequence). The DNA of the CDR3 is TGTGCCAGCAGCCGACTCTTGGGCGGGAGGGCCGGAGATACGCAGTATTTT. Translation gives CASSRLLGGRAGDTQYF.

This clonotype turned up a few times. The V and J genes are TRBV29-1 and TRBJ2-3; D might be TRBD1 (6 bases). CDR3 length: 13 amino acids. CDR1 and CDR2 from the germline V gene are SQVTM and ANQGSEA. Trimming removed 0 bases at V and 4 bases at J, with 8 bases between. CDR3 nucleotide sequence: TGCAGCGTTGAAGACAGGGGACCAGATACGCAGTATTTT. Protein sequence: CSVEDRGPDTQYF.

Only a few counts were recorded for this clonotype. The genes are TRBV7-6 and TRBJ2-5; D possibly matches TRBD1 or TRBD2 (5 bases each). CDR3 length: 15 amino acids. CDR1 is SGHVS and CDR2 is FNYEAQ in the germline V gene. Trimming took 1 base from V and 5 from J, leaving 14 bases between them. As DNA, the CDR3 is TGTGCCAGCAGCTTAGACGAAGGGACCTGGGAGACCCAGTACTTC. It specifies CASSLDEGTWETQYF.

The chain joins TRBV4-1 to TRBJ1-4; the D is unclear. V lost 4 bases to trimming and J lost 9 bases, with 15 bases between them. CDR1 and CDR2 from the germline V gene are MGHRA and YSYEKL. This CDR3 region has 14 residues. CDR3 sequence reads: CASSLRDENKKLFF. The CDR3 bases are TGCGCCAGCAGCCTCCGGGATGAGAATAAAAAACTGTTTTTT.

The genes are TRBV4-1 and TRBJ2-7, with 7 bases lining up with TRBD2. CDR3 length: 15 residues. CDR1 and CDR2 from the germline V gene are MGHRA and YSYEKL. V was clipped by 6 bases and J by 3 bases; unmatched bases: 11. CDR3 residues: CASSAELAPFYEQYF. The CDR3 region has the DNA TGCGCCAGCAGTGCAGAACTAGCGCCCTTCTACGAGCAGTACTTC.

J is TRBJ2-3 and V is TRBV4-1; D remains unclear. Trimming left V 4 bases short and J 2 bases short, with 16 bases between. The CDR3 runs 16 residues. Germline V gives CDR1 MGHRA, CDR2 YSYEKL. The DNA of the CDR3 is TGCGCCAGCAGCCCCCGGGCCCTTCTCCCCACAGATACGCAGTATTTT. It specifies CASSPRALLPTDTQYF.

This clonotype was seen a handful of times. This chain uses TRBV20-1 with TRBJ2-7; D not resolved. CDR1 is DFQATT, CDR2 SNEGSKA, per germline (reference sequence). Trimming left V 4 bases short and J 0 bases short, with 13 bases between. The CDR3 totals 14 residues. DNA for the CDR3: TGCAGTGCTAAAGGCGGTACGAGCTCCTACGAGCAGTACTTC. Translated, it gives CSAKGGTSSYEQYF.

This rearrangement joins TRBV29-1 to TRBJ1-2; 7 bases map to TRBD1. CDR1 is SQVTM, CDR2 ANQGSEA, per germline. The CDR3 loop spans 12 amino acids. V lost 3 bases, J lost 4 bases, and 2 bases stayed unmatched. CDR3 sequence (DNA): TGCAGCGTTGAGGGACAGCTCTATGGCTACACCTTC. Encoded protein: CSVEGQLYGYTF.

This clonotype occurred a few times. The chain links TRBV25-1 to TRBJ2-1; unclear D gene. There are 14 residues in the CDR3. The ends were cut back, 5 bases at V and 0 bases at J, with 8 bases in the middle. Looked up from germline, CDR1 is MGHDK and CDR2 is SYGVNS. The CDR3 DNA reads TGTGCCAGCAGTCCGGACGGCTCCTACAATGAGCAGTTCTTC. Amino acid sequence: CASSPDGSYNEQFF.

The genes are TRBV4-1 and TRBJ2-5; 9 bases are a match to TRBD2. The V gene's germline CDR1 is MGHRA and CDR2 YSYEKL. V shed 1 base, J shed 5 bases, and the junction held 5 bases outside the gene matches. This CDR3 has 15 residues. The CDR3 region is CASSQALAGRETQYF. The CDR3 bases are TGCGCCAGCAGCCAAGCCCTAGCGGGACGGGAGACCCAGTACTTC.

This clonotype was counted only a few times. The chain employs TRBV5-1 and TRBJ2-7, with unresolved D. The V end lost 1 base, the J end lost 0 bases, and 8 bases lay between the germline ends. Germline CDR1 SGHRS, CDR2 YFSETQ. The CDR3 has 14 amino acids. Here the CDR3 reads CASSLISRSYEQYF. For the CDR3, the DNA is TGCGCCAGCAGCTTGATCAGCCGCTCCTACGAGCAGTACTTC.

This clonotype has just a few counts. V and J are TRBV5-1 and TRBJ2-1; the D gene is possibly TRBD2 (6 bases). The CDR3 sequence is 14 residues long. The V gene's germline CDR1 is SGHRS and CDR2 YFSETQ. The V gene lost 1 base and the J gene lost 9 bases, with 14 bases spanning the gap. The CDR3 coding sequence is TGCGCCAGCAGCTTGACGGGGGACCCCGGTGAGCAGTTCTTC. Translated, it gives CASSLTGDPGEQFF.

The chain is built from TRBV27 and TRBJ1-2; 11 bases line up with TRBD1. In germline, CDR1 is MNHEY, CDR2 SMNVEV (reference sequence). With V trimmed by 3 bases and J by 5 bases, 8 bases remained unmatched. This CDR3 spans 16 amino acids. The CDR3 loop is CASSLSRTGGVYGYTF. CDR3 nucleotides: TGTGCCAGCAGTTTGTCGCGGACAGGGGGCGTGTATGGCTACACCTTC.

This clonotype was detected many times. The chain combines TRBV12-3 or TRBV12-4 with TRBJ2-3; D gene ambiguous. The CDR3 covers 12 residues. Between the trimmed V and J ends, which lost 6 bases and 6 bases, there was a span of 10 bases. The CDR3 region has the DNA TGTGCCAGCAGCCAAGGGCGGGATACGCAGTATTTT. Its protein product is CASSQGRDTQYF.

This clonotype was seen ten or more times. CDR3 coding DNA: TGTGCCAGTCGGGACAGGGTTAGCAATCAGCCCCAGCATTTT. Translating it yields CASRDRVSNQPQHF. This chain joins TRBV2 and TRBJ1-5; 9 nucleotides agree with TRBD1. Germline loops: CDR1 SNHLY, CDR2 FYNNEI. V lost 9 bases, J lost 0 bases, and 3 bases stayed unmatched. The CDR3 sequence is 14 residues long. Variable domain in full (rest from reference TRBV2 and TRBJ1-5): EPEVTQTPSHQVTQMGQEVILRCVPISNHLYFYWYRQILGQKVEFLVSFYNNEISEKSEIFDDQFSVERPDGSNFTLKIRSTKLEDSAMYFCASRDRVSNQPQHFGDGTRLSIL.

This clonotype was picked up a small number of times. The chain recombines TRBV11-1 with TRBJ2-5, with TRBD1 identical over 8 bases. This CDR3 is 15 amino acids long. The germline CDR1 and CDR2 sequences are SGHAT and FQDESV (reference sequence). With 5 bases clipped from V and 4 bases from J, the junction kept 9 bases outside the gene matches. Here the CDR3 reads CASSPGTGGPETQYF. The DNA for the CDR3 is TGTGCCAGCAGCCCAGGGACAGGCGGCCCAGAGACCCAGTACTTC.